This is a list of T cell receptor beta chains from one sample in a study of post-analysis software for immune sequencing data. TCRdb ran MiXCR on the PCR reads and lists one entry per CDR3 protein. The sample consists of roughly 800,000 distinct CDR3 sequences, roughly 46% of them appearing once. Source material: blood. The receptors were gathered from a girl aged 5 to 17 with multiple sclerosis. Both conserved end residues are part of each CDR3. The D gene is left open where the match is weak. Size tells how often a clone was seen (once, few, many) or the class of an expanded clone, and some rows leave it out.

V: TRBV20-1; J: TRBJ2-7; D: TRBD2; size: NA; CDR3: CSATHSGRIYEQYF; DNA: TGCAGTGCTACACATAGCGGGAGGATCTACGAGCAGTACTTC
V: TRBV6-5; J: TRBJ2-3; D: TRBD2; size: NA; CDR3: CASSSRLGLAGRGTDTQYF; DNA: TGTGCCAGCAGTTCCCGCCTGGGACTAGCGGGACGCGGCACAGATACGCAGTATTTT
V: TRBV7-2; J: TRBJ2-3; D: NA; size: few; CDR3: CASSLNSGPLDTQYF; DNA: TGTGCCAGCAGCTTAAATTCGGGACCACTCGATACGCAGTATTTT
V: TRBV28; J: TRBJ2-7; D: TRBD2; size: few; CDR3: CASTPVELAGDVYEQYF; DNA: TGTGCCAGCACCCCTGTCGAACTAGCGGGAGATGTTTACGAGCAGTACTTC
V: TRBV5-1; J: TRBJ2-2; D: NA; size: NA; CDR3: CASSLAGVTGELFF; DNA: TGCGCCAGCAGCTTGGCGGGGGTCACCGGGGAGCTGTTTTTT
V: TRBV5-6; J: TRBJ2-7; D: TRBD1; size: few; CDR3: CASSLPQGLKHEQYF; DNA: TGTGCCAGCAGTCTGCCACAGGGGTTGAAGCACGAGCAGTACTTC
V: TRBV3-1; J: TRBJ2-1; D: NA; size: NA; CDR3: CASSSAYEQFF; DNA: TGTGCCAGCAGCTCAGCATATGAGCAGTTCTTC
V: TRBV12-3/TRBV12-4; J: TRBJ2-3; D: TRBD1; size: few; CDR3: CASSSSQGITDTQYF; DNA: TGTGCCAGCAGTTCCTCACAGGGGATAACGGACACGCAGTATTTT
V: TRBV12-3/TRBV12-4; J: TRBJ2-1; D: TRBD2; size: few; CDR3: CASSSTGRAYNEQFF; DNA: TGTGCCAGCAGTTCCACCGGGAGGGCCTACAATGAGCAGTTCTTC
V: TRBV5-6; J: TRBJ2-7; D: NA; size: many; CDR3: CASSLVRWPYEQYF; DNA: TGTGCCAGCAGCTTGGTACGGTGGCCTTACGAGCAGTACTTC
V: TRBV3-1; J: TRBJ2-7; D: TRBD2; size: NA; CDR3: CASSRSRASGRYEQYF; DNA: TGTGCCAGCAGCCGGAGTCGCGCTAGCGGGCGCTACGAGCAGTACTTC
V: TRBV7-6; J: TRBJ2-7; D: TRBD2; size: NA; CDR3: CASSARLAGGSYEQYF; DNA: TGTGCCAGCAGCGCCCGACTAGCGGGAGGCTCCTACGAGCAGTACTTC
V: TRBV7-9; J: TRBJ2-5; D: NA; size: NA; CDR3: CASSPPLNRGLNEETQYF; DNA: TGTGCCAGCAGCCCACCCTTAAACAGGGGACTTAATGAAGAGACCCAGTACTTC
V: TRBV7-2; J: TRBJ2-7; D: TRBD2; size: few; CDR3: CASSLVGATSGKRGEQYF; DNA: TGTGCCAGCAGCTTAGTTGGGGCTACTAGCGGGAAAAGGGGCGAGCAGTACTTC
V: TRBV4-3; J: TRBJ2-7; D: NA; size: few; CDR3: CASSQGGADEQYF; DNA: TGCGCCAGCAGCCAAGGTGGAGCGGACGAGCAGTACTTC
V: TRBV21-1; J: TRBJ2-5; D: NA; size: few; CDR3: CASSPRDRGCETQYF; DNA: TGTGCCAGCAGCCCACGGGACAGGGGATGTGAGACCCAGTACTTC
V: TRBV20-1; J: TRBJ2-3; D: NA; size: NA; CDR3: CSARDLSRPSTDTQYF; DNA: TGCAGTGCTAGAGACCTATCGCGACCTAGCACAGATACGCAGTATTTT
V: TRBV6-2/TRBV6-3; J: TRBJ1-5; D: NA; size: NA; CDR3: CASTPEGEGYSNQPQHF; DNA: TGTGCCAGCACCCCGGAGGGCGAAGGGTATAGCAATCAGCCCCAGCATTTT
V: TRBV19; J: TRBJ2-6; D: NA; size: NA; CDR3: CASSILEGVGANVLTF; DNA: TGTGCCAGTAGTATATTAGAGGGAGTGGGGGCCAACGTCCTGACTTTC
V: TRBV7-2; J: TRBJ2-1; D: TRBD1; size: NA; CDR3: CASSFLTGGYNEQFF; DNA: TGTGCCAGCAGCTTCCTGACAGGGGGGTACAATGAGCAGTTCTTC
V: TRBV29-1; J: TRBJ2-5; D: NA; size: few; CDR3: CSVGRLTGTQYF; DNA: TGCAGCGTGGGGAGGTTGACGGGGACCCAGTACTTC
V: TRBV15; J: TRBJ2-7; D: TRBD1; size: NA; CDR3: CATSIRTGAHEQYF; DNA: TGTGCCACCAGCATCCGGACAGGGGCCCACGAGCAGTACTTC
V: TRBV20-1; J: TRBJ2-7; D: TRBD2; size: NA; CDR3: CSARVVAGDSGEQYF; DNA: TGCAGTGCTAGAGTTGTAGCGGGAGATTCAGGCGAGCAGTACTTC
V: TRBV6-2/TRBV6-3; J: TRBJ2-7; D: NA; size: NA; CDR3: CASSWGTTDTYEQYF; DNA: TGTGCCAGCAGCTGGGGTACGACGGACACCTACGAGCAGTACTTC
V: TRBV6-2/TRBV6-3; J: TRBJ2-1; D: TRBD2; size: NA; CDR3: CAGSPLGGLAGGWNEQFF; DNA: TGTGCCGGCAGCCCCCTGGGGGGACTAGCGGGAGGCTGGAATGAGCAGTTCTTC
V: TRBV13; J: TRBJ2-7; D: TRBD2; size: NA; CDR3: CASSALGLAGDPYEQYF; DNA: TGTGCCAGCAGCGCCCTCGGACTAGCGGGAGACCCCTACGAGCAGTACTTC
V: TRBV7-2; J: TRBJ2-3; D: TRBD2; size: few; CDR3: CASSLVAGGSDTQYF; DNA: TGTGCCAGCAGCCTTGTAGCGGGAGGCTCAGATACGCAGTATTTT
V: TRBV2; J: TRBJ2-3; D: NA; size: NA; CDR3: CASRGSPRDHPTTDTQYF; DNA: TGTGCCAGCAGAGGAAGCCCCCGAGACCACCCCACAACAGATACGCAGTATTTT
V: TRBV7-9; J: TRBJ2-5; D: NA; size: NA; CDR3: CASGGTSQETQYF; DNA: TGTGCCAGCGGGGGCACTTCCCAAGAGACCCAGTACTTC
V: TRBV18; J: TRBJ2-7; D: TRBD2; size: NA; CDR3: CANSPRGLAVSYEQYF; DNA: TGTGCCAACTCACCACGGGGACTAGCGGTATCCTACGAGCAGTACTTC
V: TRBV5-1; J: TRBJ2-2; D: NA; size: NA; CDR3: CASSYTGTGELFF; DNA: TGCGCCAGCAGCTATACAGGGACCGGGGAGCTGTTTTTT